The T cell receptor beta chain described here comes from a study of identical twins (TCRdb year 2016). Broadly, across the study: To test whether fetal clonotypes persist, the study used deep sequencing on TCR alpha and beta repertoires from monozygotic twins, unrelated adults of various ages, and cord blood. Replicate twin experiments were performed at different times using different library preparation protocols to rule out contamination. What the research found in general, with its limitations: Zero-insertion analyses could be partly confounded by invariant T cells such as MAIT and iNKT, though diverse VJ usage argued against such confounding for most clonotypes. The excess sharing between twins in beta out-of-frame sequences was weaker because fewer shared sequences reduced the signal-to-noise ratio. Because the same donors could not be followed over many years, the conclusions relied on cross-sectional statistical analysis. Recombination models systematically underestimated out-of-frame TCR alpha sharing in monozygotic twins but agreed with sharing between unrelated individuals. Fewer insertions were carried by abundant cord blood beta clonotypes, a similar but weaker trend appeared in young adult naive repertoires, and no such trend appeared in memory repertoires. Compared with coincidental sharing between unrelated individuals, an excess of low generation-probability sequences was observed among out-of-frame TCR alpha sequences shared between twins.

The method behind the library was 5' RACE. Instrument used: Illumina HiSeq 2000. Template switching added a universal primer binding site, and the final cDNA carried a unique molecular identifier that allowed TCR cDNA molecules to be counted accurately. Specific primers in the conserved constant-segment region were used to synthesize first-strand cDNA for the TCR alpha and beta chains. To control for contamination, each cDNA library was double barcoded with a SMART-Mk sample barcode plus Illumina barcodes. TruSeq adapter sequences, together with Illumina sample barcodes, were added in two successive PCR steps. TCR alpha and beta cDNA libraries were sequenced on the Illumina HiSeq platform with custom primers. On the study's bioinformatics: MiGEC was used to process raw reads and extract unique molecular identifiers, and MiXCR was used to find CDR3 positions. For each individual, recombination models were inferred using an EM algorithm with the repgenHMM and IGoR tools. Shared clonotype analysis was performed with the tcR package in R, normalizing sharing by the product of cloneset sizes. To study raw recombination without the effects of thymic and clonal selection, out-of-frame nonproductive sequences were analyzed. TCRdb reprocessed the public reads (quality trimming at Q25 with fastp, clone calling with MiXCR) and kept in-frame beta chains. Each CDR3 protein appears once, grouped with its most common genes and DNA. What appears here as the V and J calls and clone size reflects TCRdb's work, not the paper's. The sample yields about 250,000 distinct CDR3 sequences; roughly 8.7% were counted once. The top ten hold less than 4% of the sample.

Every donor in the study was a healthy Caucasian. The twin cohort comprised three pairs of female monozygotic twins, all aged roughly 18 to 29 years. Positive isolation kits from Invitrogen were used to isolate the CD4+ and CD8+ T cell populations. This clonotype occurred many times. Its antigen target is currently unknown. It has no much larger one-base neighbor in the sample; base qualities were not kept. Relative to germline, V is 0 bases shorter and J is 7 bases shorter, with 8 bases between their ends. From cysteine to phenylalanine, the CDR3 is 13 amino acids long. The retained sequence is limited to the CDR3, 39 bases, with the frame set at the first base. CDR1 and CDR2, looked up from the germline V gene, are SGHRS and YFSETQ. The same data also went into a second study, on yellow fever vaccine responses in identical twins. Taken from the second paper: The authors reported that the T cell response to vaccination in identical twins appeared partly convergent and partly personalized. In identical twins, the study followed T cell clones that responded to the vaccine with precision.

Sequencing was carried out using CD8+ T cells sorted from blood. The chain uses TRBV5-1 and TRBJ2-1, with no confidently assigned D gene. This receptor was obtained from a woman in her late teens or twenties in good health. Read as DNA, the sequence is TGCGCCAGCAGCTTGGACGGGTGGAATGAGCAGTTCTTC. This is translated as CASSLDGWNEQFF. Full variable domain (CDR3 extended with the reference TRBV5-1 and TRBJ2-1 proteins): KAGVTQTPRYLIKTRGQQVTLSCSPISGHRSVSWYQQTPGQGLQFLFEYFSETQRNKGNFPGRFSGRQFSNSRSEMNVSTLELGDSALYLCASSLDGWNEQFFGPGTRLTVL.